The source of this T cell receptor beta chain is a study of blood T cell repertoires in COVID-19. On the study more broadly: Specimens from acute and convalescent COVID-19 originated in the United States, Italy and Spain.

The authors' processing: Amplifying reference gene primers gave estimates of nucleated cell counts. Assay used: immunoSEQ multiplex PCR; TCRdb lists only in-frame clones, some missing. V, J and clone size are those of that table, while D and trimming were read from the DNA. The data hold 200,000 or so clones, with 70% to 90% observed a single time. The CDR3 covers 15 residues. Losses at the gene ends were 3 bases for V and 5 bases for J; bases not matched to a gene: 10. Germline V gene sequence: CDR1 GTSNPN, CDR2 SVGIG (reference sequence). The study drew participants aged about 18 to 89 years from 20 to 30 US areas. Participants had their cohort set by participant-reported clinical history.

This rearrangement joins TRBV30 to TRBJ1-3; 7 bases fit TRBD1. The sequence was obtained from a woman between 40 and 55 years old with acute COVID-19. Source material: PBMCs or T cells enriched from blood (not recorded which). The CDR3 nucleotides are TGTGCCTGGAGCGCCTTGGGCAGGGGGAGAAACACCATATATTTT. It specifies CAWSALGRGRNTIYF.